This TCR beta chain originates from a study of T cells in localized non-small cell lung cancer (dated by TCRdb to about 2020). About the investigation overall: The study analyzed T cell repertoires of approximately 240 early-stage NSCLC patients, comparing tumors and uninvolved tumor-adjacent lungs. All 240 or so NSCLC patients in the cohort were treatment-naive and had localized lung tumors that were resected. A mean age of around 66 years was recorded for the NSCLC patients, of whom 120 to 150 were male and more than 85 were female.

A word on this clone: Its antigen is currently not known. Base qualities were left out, and no much larger clone turns up one base away.

CDR1 SGHNT and CDR2 YENEEA were looked up in the germline V gene. V ends up 4 bases short and J 5 bases short, with an unmatched junction base count of 11. The CDR3 goes from the cysteine to the phenylalanine over 16 residues. Only the CDR3 part of the read is kept: 48 bases, read in frame from the first base. Two independent pathologists confirmed that the uninvolved adjacent lung, which was taken at least 2 cm from the tumor margin, was free of atypia. At diagnosis, tumor, uninvolved tumor-adjacent lung and peripheral blood were collected and then preserved as a mix of FFPE and fresh-frozen material. The immunoSEQ Assay was used to sequence TCR beta CDR3 regions from DNA. The paper's data handling went like this. To compute T cell density, TCR beta template counts were normalized to usable DNA, which was estimated by amplifying housekeeping genes. Using the preseqR package, richness was estimated by extrapolating to 120,000 templates for tissue samples and 400,000 templates for PBMC samples. Clonality was calculated as one minus Pielou's evenness. To identify tissue-enriched TCRs, differential abundance testing was run on productive amino-acid clonotypes with a minimum total count of 5 and an alpha of 0.1. The Jaccard Index and the Morisita Overlap Index were used to measure repertoire overlap between compartments. GLIPH clustered TCR beta CDR3s with public tetramer-defined viral CDR3s; viral motifs required at least three viral sequences plus V-gene enrichment. TCRdb re-hosts the immuneACCESS table, in-frame sequences only. Its copies lack some clones; in the studies checked, an unresolved V gene accounts for under half of them, and the cause for the rest is not known. The V and J calls and clone size come from that table; D and trimming were worked out from the DNA. The sample table records more than 2,500 clones; roughly 28% of these occur just once. Roughly 9.5% of the sample lies in the top ten.

Study-level results and caveats: Because of the exploratory design, TCR variables were selected using unadjusted p-values without false-discovery rate correction. Of the top 100 tumor clones, a median of roughly 53 were detected in paired uninvolved adjacent lung; around 27 were also among that lung's top 100. Longer overall survival was associated with higher blood T cell density, whereas shorter survival was associated with higher adjacent-lung clonality. Uninvolved tumor-adjacent lung showed the highest T cell clonality, higher than tumor, which suggests more focused antigenic responses in the uninvolved tumor-adjacent lung. Multi-region tumor sequencing was not performed, so intratumor heterogeneity could not be excluded.

The receptor was isolated from a woman aged 40-75 years with stage I lung adenocarcinoma. The material was normal lung tissue next to the tumor, obtained before any cancer treatment. In this chain, TRBV11-3 is recombined with TRBJ1-5; 7 bases in the middle match TRBD1. The nucleotide sequence is TGTGCCAGCAGCTCTAGGACAGGTCGAGGCCATCAGCCCCAGCATTTT. Its protein reads: CASSSRTGRGHQPQHF.